These 15 T cell receptor beta chains share one sample of origin, sequenced in a study of blood T cell repertoires in COVID-19. Measured with immunoSEQ multiplex PCR; TCRdb has only the in-frame clones, and not every one. The data contain roughly 250,000 clones, around 81% of them singletons. Material for sequencing was peripheral blood. The source of these receptors is a person aged 65 to 79 with COVID-19, enrolled during active disease.

The chain couples TRBV7-9 to TRBJ2-1; possibly TRBD1 for D (5 bases). Deletions cut 5 bases from V and 3 bases from J, with 11 bases between. The CDR3 runs to 14 residues. From germline, CDR1 is SEHNR and CDR2 FQNEAQ (reference sequence). CDR3 sequence: CASSLGQIYNEQFF. CDR3 DNA: TGTGCCAGCAGCCTCGGACAAATCTACAATGAGCAGTTCTTC. The full variable domain, rest sourced from reference TRBV7-9 and TRBJ2-1, is DTGVSQNPRHKITKRGQNVTFRCDPISEHNRLYWYRQTLGQGPEFLTYFQNEAQLEKSRLLSDRFSAERPKGSFSTLEIQRTEQGDSAMYLCASSLGQIYNEQFFGPGTRLTVL.

This clone was picked up a small number of times. V is TRBV9 and J is TRBJ1-2; 8 nucleotides match TRBD1. Germline CDR1 and CDR2: SGDLS and YYNGEE. V lost 4 bases and J lost 4; bases outside the gene matches: 9. This CDR3 spans 15 amino acids. The CDR3 nucleotides read TGTGCCAGCAGCCCCACCCCGACAGGGGCCTATGGCTACACCTTC. Protein product: CASSPTPTGAYGYTF.

The chain couples TRBV27 to TRBJ1-1, with D possibly TRBD1 on 6 matching bases. CDR1 and CDR2 from the germline V gene are MNHEY and SMNVEV (reference sequence). CDR3 length: 18 residues. V lost 4 bases and J 0 bases, leaving 21 bases between the germline ends. The CDR3 DNA reads as TGTGCCAGCAGTTCAGCACCAGGGGTTTGGCAAGTGAACACTGAAGCTTTCTTT. Translating it yields CASSSAPGVWQVNTEAFF.

This clone was recorded a few times. The chain carries TRBV6-2 or TRBV6-3 and TRBJ2-4; TRBD1 is a possible D gene (5 bases). Germline lookup yields CDR1 MNHEY and CDR2 SVGEGT. Trimming removed 4 bases from V and 3 bases from J, with 10 bases in between. This CDR3 is built from 14 residues. The CDR3 loop reads CASSSLDSKNIQYF. CDR3 coding DNA: TGTGCCAGCAGTTCTTTAGACAGCAAAAACATTCAGTACTTC.

V and J are TRBV3-1 (or the pseudogene TRBV3-2) and TRBJ1-2, with no clear D. There are 15 residues in the CDR3. The V gene's germline CDR1 is LGHDT and CDR2 YNNKEL (reference sequence). V lost 1 base and J lost 0, with 9 bases in between. This CDR3 reads CASSQVEVANYGYTF. CDR3 coding DNA: TGTGCCAGCAGCCAAGTCGAGGTAGCTAACTATGGCTACACCTTC.

CDR3 sequence: CASSKHRDNQPQHF. As DNA, the CDR3 is TGTGCCAGCTCAAAGCACCGGGACAATCAGCCCCAGCATTTT. V is TRBV18 and J is TRBJ1-5; D call uncertain. This CDR3 contains 14 residues. V was pared by 5 bases and J by 3 bases, with 11 bases between. Germline V CDR1 and CDR2: KGHSH, LQKENI.

The chain uses TRBV7-2 and TRBJ1-1; the D gene is possibly TRBD1 (5 bases). This CDR3 is built from 16 residues. Trimming cost V 1 base and J 2 bases, with 14 bases left between them. The germline V gene has CDR1 SGHTA and CDR2 FQGNSA. CDR3 bases: TGTGCCAGCAGCTTAGAGGAGGGGAGACTCAACACTGAAGCTTTCTTT. This gives the protein CASSLEEGRLNTEAFF.

The chain employs TRBV11-3 and TRBJ2-1; 8 nucleotides match TRBD2. V gave up 1 base and J gave up 10 bases; unmatched junction bases: 9. Germline V gives CDR1 SGHNT, CDR2 YENEEA. The CDR3 length is 15 residues. The CDR3 nucleotides read TGTGCCAGCAGCTTAGTCCCGGGAGGGCCGGGGGAGCAGTTCTTC. Translating it yields CASSLVPGGPGEQFF.

The chain is built from TRBV19 and TRBJ2-1; a possible D gene is TRBD2 (6 bases). This CDR3 is 15 amino acids long. Deletions cut 1 base from V and 0 bases from J, with 7 bases between. Germline V gene data show CDR1 as LNHDA and CDR2 as SQIVND (reference sequence). The DNA for the CDR3 is TGTGCCAGTAGTATAGTAGCGGCCTCCTACAATGAGCAGTTCTTC. This codes for CASSIVAASYNEQFF.

The chain links TRBV19 to TRBJ1-1, with 7 bases matching TRBD1. This CDR3 region has 15 residues. The V gene end was trimmed by 5 bases and the J gene end by 0 bases; junction bases not matched to a gene: 6. The germline V gene has CDR1 LNHDA and CDR2 SQIVND (reference sequence). The CDR3 nucleotides read TGTGCCAGTAGTGAAACAGGGGCCTTGAACACTGAAGCTTTCTTT. It is translated as CASSETGALNTEAFF.

This clone came up once. This chain joins TRBV11-3 and TRBJ2-5; possibly TRBD2 for D (6 bases). The CDR3 runs 14 residues. CDR1 is SGHNT and CDR2 is YENEEA in the germline V gene. Trimming shortened V by 4 bases and J by 4 bases, and 13 bases separated the two germline ends. The CDR3: CASSSGAGAETQYF. CDR3 sequence (DNA): TGTGCCAGCAGCTCCGGAGCGGGTGCAGAGACCCAGTACTTC.

The V call is TRBV6-5, the J call TRBJ2-7, with 7 bases fitting TRBD1. The CDR3 consists of 13 residues. The germline CDR1 and CDR2 sequences are MNHEY and SVGAGI. The trim removed 5 bases at V and 5 bases at J, leaving 6 bases unmatched. The CDR3 nucleotides read TGTGCCAGCAGTCACCCGACAGGGCACGAGCAGTACTTC. Encoded protein: CASSHPTGHEQYF.

This rearrangement joins TRBV10-3 to TRBJ1-1; 8 bases are a match to TRBD1. Germline values: CDR1 ENHRY, CDR2 SYGVKD. V was pared by 6 bases and J by 11 bases, with 14 bases of the junction left unmatched. The CDR3 runs to 14 residues. The DNA for the CDR3 is TGTGCCATCAGGGACGACAGGGGCCCCTTGAGGGCTTTCTTT. Protein sequence: CAIRDDRGPLRAFF.

The chain joins TRBV30 to TRBJ2-3, with a possible D match to TRBD1 (7 bases). CDR1 GTSNPN and CDR2 SVGIG come from the germline V gene (reference sequence). V lost 2 bases, J lost 2 bases, and 11 bases lay in between. The CDR3 totals 14 residues. CDR3 bases: TGTGCCTGGAGTCGGGGGACAGTCACAGATACGCAGTATTTT. This sequence encodes CAWSRGTVTDTQYF.

The chain employs TRBV27 and TRBJ2-1; 11 bases agree with TRBD2. Trimming cost V 3 bases and J 10 bases; bases outside gene matches: 11. The germline CDR1 and CDR2 sequences are MNHEY and SMNVEV (reference sequence). The CDR3 runs 16 residues. This CDR3 is CASSFIPIAGGPEQFF. CDR3 coding DNA: TGTGCCAGCAGTTTTATCCCTATAGCGGGAGGGCCAGAGCAGTTCTTC.